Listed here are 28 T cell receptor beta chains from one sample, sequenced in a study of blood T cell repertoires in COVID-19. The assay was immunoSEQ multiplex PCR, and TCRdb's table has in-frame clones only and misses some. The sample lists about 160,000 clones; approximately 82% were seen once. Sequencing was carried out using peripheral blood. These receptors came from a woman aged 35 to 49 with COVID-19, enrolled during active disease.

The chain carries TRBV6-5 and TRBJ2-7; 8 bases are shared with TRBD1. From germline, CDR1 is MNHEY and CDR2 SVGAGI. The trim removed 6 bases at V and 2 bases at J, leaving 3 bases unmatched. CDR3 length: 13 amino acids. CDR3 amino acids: CASRKTGAYEQYV. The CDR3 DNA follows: TGTGCCAGCAGAAAGACAGGGGCCTACGAGCAGTACGTC.

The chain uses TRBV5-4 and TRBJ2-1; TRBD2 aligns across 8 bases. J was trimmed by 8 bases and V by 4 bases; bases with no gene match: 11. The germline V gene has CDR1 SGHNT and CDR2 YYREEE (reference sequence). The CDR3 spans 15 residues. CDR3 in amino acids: CASSPGGGLGDEQFF. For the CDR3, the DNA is TGTGCCAGCAGCCCCGGGGGGGGGCTGGGGGATGAGCAGTTCTTC.

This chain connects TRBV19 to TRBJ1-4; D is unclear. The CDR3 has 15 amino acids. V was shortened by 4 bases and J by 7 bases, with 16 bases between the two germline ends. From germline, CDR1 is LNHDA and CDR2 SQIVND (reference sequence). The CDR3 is CASSTGGMSGEKLFF. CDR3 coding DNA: TGTGCCAGTAGTACTGGCGGCATGTCGGGTGAAAAACTGTTTTTT.

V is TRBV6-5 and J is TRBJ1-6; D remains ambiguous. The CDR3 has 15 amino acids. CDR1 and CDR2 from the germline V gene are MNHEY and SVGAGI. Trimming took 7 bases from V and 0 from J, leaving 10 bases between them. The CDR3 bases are TGTGCCAGCATTCCCCAGATCTCCTATAATTCACCCCTCCACTTT. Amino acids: CASIPQISYNSPLHF.

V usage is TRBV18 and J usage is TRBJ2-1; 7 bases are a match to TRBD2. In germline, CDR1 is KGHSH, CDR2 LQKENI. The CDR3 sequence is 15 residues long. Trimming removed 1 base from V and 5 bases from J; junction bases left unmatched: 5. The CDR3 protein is CASSPRRGDNNEQFF. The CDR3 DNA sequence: TGTGCCAGCTCACCACGACGGGGGGATAACAATGAGCAGTTCTTC.

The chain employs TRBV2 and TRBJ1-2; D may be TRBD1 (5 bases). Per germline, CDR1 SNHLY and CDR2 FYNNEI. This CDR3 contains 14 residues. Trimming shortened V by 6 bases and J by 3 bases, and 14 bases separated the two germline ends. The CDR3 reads CASRGGGADYGYTF. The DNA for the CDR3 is TGTGCCAGCAGGGGGGGAGGGGCGGACTATGGCTACACCTTC.

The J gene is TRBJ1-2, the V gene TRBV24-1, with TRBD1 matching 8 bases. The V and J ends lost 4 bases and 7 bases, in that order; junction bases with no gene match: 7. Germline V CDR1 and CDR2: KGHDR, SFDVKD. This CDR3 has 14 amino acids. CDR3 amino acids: CATSDPDRGGGYTF. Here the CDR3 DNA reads TGTGCCACCAGTGACCCCGACAGGGGAGGTGGCTACACCTTC.

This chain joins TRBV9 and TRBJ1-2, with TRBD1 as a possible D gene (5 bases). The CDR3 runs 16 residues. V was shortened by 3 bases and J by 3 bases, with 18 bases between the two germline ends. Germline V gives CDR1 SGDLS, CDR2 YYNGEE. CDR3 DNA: TGTGCCAGCAGCGACCCCGAGACGGGGGACGACTATGGCTACACCTTC. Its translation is CASSDPETGDDYGYTF.

Here the CDR3 reads CASSQAGQRHYTEAFF. The DNA of the CDR3 is TGTGCCAGCAGCCAGGCCGGCCAACGGCACTACACTGAAGCTTTCTTT. The chain recombines TRBV11-2 with TRBJ1-1; D remains ambiguous. The CDR3 loop spans 16 amino acids. With 5 bases removed from V and 3 bases from J, the gap between germline ends came to 19 bases. Germline values: CDR1 SGHAT, CDR2 FQNNGV. Combining the CDR3 with reference TRBV11-2 and TRBJ1-1 gives the whole variable domain EAGVAQSPRYKIIEKRQSVAFWCNPISGHATLYWYQQILGQGPKLLIQFQNNGVVDDSQLPKDRFSAERLKGVDSTLKIQPAKLEDSAVYLCASSQAGQRHYTEAFFGQGTRLTVV.

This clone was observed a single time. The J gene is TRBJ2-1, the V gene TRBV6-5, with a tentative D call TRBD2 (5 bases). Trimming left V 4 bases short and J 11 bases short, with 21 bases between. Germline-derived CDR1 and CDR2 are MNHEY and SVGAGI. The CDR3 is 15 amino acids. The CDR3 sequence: CASSSTPYMSGKQFF. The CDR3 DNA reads TGTGCCAGCAGTTCCACCCCATATATGTCGGGAAAGCAGTTCTTC.

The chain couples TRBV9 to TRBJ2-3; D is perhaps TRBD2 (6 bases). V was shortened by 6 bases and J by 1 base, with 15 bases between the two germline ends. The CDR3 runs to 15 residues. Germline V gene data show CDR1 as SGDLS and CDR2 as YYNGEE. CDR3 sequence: CASTSGGFRTDTQYF. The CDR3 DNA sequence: TGTGCCAGCACCTCAGGAGGGTTTCGCACAGATACGCAGTATTTT.

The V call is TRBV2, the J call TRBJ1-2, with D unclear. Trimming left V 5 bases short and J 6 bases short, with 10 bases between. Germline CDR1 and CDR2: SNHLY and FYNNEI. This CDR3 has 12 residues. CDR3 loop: CASSFDTNGYTF. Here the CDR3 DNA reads TGTGCCAGCAGTTTCGACACAAATGGCTACACCTTC.

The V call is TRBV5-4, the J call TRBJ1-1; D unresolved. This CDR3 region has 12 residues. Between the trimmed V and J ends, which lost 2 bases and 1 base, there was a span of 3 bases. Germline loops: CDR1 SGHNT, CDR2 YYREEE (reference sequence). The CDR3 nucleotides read TGTGCCAGCAGCTTACAGAACACTGAAGCTTTCTTT. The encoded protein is CASSLQNTEAFF.

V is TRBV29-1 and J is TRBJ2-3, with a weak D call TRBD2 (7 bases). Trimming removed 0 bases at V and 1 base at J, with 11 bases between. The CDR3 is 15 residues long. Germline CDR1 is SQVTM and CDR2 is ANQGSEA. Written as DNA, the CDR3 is TGCAGCGTTGAAGATTGGGGGGGGCGCACAGATACGCAGTATTTT. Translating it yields CSVEDWGGRTDTQYF.

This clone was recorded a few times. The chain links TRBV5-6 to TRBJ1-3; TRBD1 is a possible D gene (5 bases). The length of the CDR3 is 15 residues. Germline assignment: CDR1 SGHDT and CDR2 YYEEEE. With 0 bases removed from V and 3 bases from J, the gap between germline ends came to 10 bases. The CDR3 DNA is TGTGCCAGCAGCTTGGTCCGGGGGATTGGAAACACCATATATTTT. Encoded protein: CASSLVRGIGNTIYF.

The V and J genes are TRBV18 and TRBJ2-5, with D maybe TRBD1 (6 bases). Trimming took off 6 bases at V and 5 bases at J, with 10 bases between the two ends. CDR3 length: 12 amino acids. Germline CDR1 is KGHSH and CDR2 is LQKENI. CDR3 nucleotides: TGTGCCAGCTCCACAGGGAGTGAGACCCAGTACTTC. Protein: CASSTGSETQYF.

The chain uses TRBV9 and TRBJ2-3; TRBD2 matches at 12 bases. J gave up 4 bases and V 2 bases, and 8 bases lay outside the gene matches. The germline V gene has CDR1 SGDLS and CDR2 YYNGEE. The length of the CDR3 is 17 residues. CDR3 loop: CASSVRETSGGSDTQYF. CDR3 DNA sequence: TGTGCCAGCAGCGTCAGGGAGACTAGCGGGGGCTCAGATACGCAGTATTTT.

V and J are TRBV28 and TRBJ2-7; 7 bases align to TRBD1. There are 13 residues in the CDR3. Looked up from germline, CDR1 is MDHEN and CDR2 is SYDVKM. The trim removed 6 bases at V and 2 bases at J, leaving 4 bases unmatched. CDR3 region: CASRLTGTYEQYF. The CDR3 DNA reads TGTGCCAGCAGATTGACAGGGACCTACGAGCAGTACTTC.

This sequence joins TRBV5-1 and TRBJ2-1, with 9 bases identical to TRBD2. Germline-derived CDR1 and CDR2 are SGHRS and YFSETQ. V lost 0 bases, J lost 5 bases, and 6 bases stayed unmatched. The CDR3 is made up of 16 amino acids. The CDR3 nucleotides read TGCGCCAGCAGCTTGGGTGATGGCGGGAGGGACAATGAGCAGTTCTTC. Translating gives CASSLGDGGRDNEQFF. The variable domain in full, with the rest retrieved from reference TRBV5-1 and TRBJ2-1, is KAGVTQTPRYLIKTRGQQVTLSCSPISGHRSVSWYQQTPGQGLQFLFEYFSETQRNKGNFPGRFSGRQFSNSRSEMNVSTLELGDSALYLCASSLGDGGRDNEQFFGPGTRLTVL.

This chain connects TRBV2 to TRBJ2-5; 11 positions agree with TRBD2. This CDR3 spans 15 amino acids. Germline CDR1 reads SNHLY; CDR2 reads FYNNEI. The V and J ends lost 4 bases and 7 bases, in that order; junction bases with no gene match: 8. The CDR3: CASSVSTSGSGTQYF. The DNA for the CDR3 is TGTGCCAGCAGTGTTAGTACTAGCGGGAGTGGGACCCAGTACTTC.

The CDR3 DNA reads as TGTGCCAGCAGCCAAGGGACCGGGGTGCAGACCCAGTACTTC. Translating it yields CASSQGTGVQTQYF. This chain connects TRBV4-2 to TRBJ2-5; D may be TRBD2 (5 bases). Between the trimmed V and J ends, which lost 1 base and 6 bases, there was a span of 12 bases. This CDR3 region has 14 residues. Germline values: CDR1 LGHNA, CDR2 YNFKEQ.

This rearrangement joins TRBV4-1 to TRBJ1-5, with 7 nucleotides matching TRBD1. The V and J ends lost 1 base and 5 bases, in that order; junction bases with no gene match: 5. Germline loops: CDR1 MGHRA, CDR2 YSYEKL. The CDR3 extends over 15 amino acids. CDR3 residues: CASSQGSGGDQPQHF. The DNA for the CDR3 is TGCGCCAGCAGCCAAGGATCAGGGGGAGATCAGCCCCAGCATTTT.

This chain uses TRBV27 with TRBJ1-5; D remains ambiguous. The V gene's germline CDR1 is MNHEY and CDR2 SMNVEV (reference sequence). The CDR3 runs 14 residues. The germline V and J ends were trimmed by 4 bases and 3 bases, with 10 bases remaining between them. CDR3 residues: CASSSRFLNQPQHF. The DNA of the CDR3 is TGTGCCAGCAGTTCCAGGTTCCTCAATCAGCCCCAGCATTTT.

In DNA, the CDR3 is TGCAGTGCTAGATTATCCGAGGGCTACACCTTC. Translation: CSARLSEGYTF. The V and J genes are TRBV20-1 and TRBJ1-2; D ambiguous. Germline lookup yields CDR1 DFQATT and CDR2 SNEGSKA (reference sequence). V shed 2 bases and J shed 8 bases, with 9 bases lying between them. CDR3 length: 11 residues.

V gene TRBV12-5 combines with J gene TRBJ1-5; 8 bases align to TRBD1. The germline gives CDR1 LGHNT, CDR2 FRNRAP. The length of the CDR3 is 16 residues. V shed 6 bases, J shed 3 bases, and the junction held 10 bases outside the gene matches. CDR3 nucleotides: TGTGCTAGTGGGACAATCGACAGGGGTAACAATCAGCCCCAGCATTTT. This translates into CASGTIDRGNNQPQHF.

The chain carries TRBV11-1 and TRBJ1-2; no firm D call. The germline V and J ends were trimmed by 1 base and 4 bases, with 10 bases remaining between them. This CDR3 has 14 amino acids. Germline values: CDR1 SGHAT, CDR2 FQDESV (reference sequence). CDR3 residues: CASSLGGLGYGYTF. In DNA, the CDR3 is TGTGCCAGCAGCTTAGGAGGGCTCGGCTATGGCTACACCTTC.

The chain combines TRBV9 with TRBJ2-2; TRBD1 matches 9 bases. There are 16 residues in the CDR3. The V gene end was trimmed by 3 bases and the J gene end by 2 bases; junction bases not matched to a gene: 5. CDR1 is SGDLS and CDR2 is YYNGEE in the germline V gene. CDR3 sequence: CASSDPGQGNTGELFF. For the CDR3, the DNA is TGTGCCAGCAGCGACCCGGGACAGGGAAACACCGGGGAGCTGTTTTTT.

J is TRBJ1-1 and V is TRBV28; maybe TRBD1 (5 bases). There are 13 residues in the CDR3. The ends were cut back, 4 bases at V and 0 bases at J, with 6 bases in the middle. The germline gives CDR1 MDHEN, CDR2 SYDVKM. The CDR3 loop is CASSYRMNTEAFF. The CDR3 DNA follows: TGTGCCAGCAGTTACAGGATGAACACTGAAGCTTTCTTT. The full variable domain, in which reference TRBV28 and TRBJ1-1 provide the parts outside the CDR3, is DVKVTQSSRYLVKRTGEKVFLECVQDMDHENMFWYRQDPGLGLRLIYFSYDVKMKEKGDIPEGYSVSREKKERFSLILESASTNQTSMYLCASSYRMNTEAFFGQGTRLTVV.